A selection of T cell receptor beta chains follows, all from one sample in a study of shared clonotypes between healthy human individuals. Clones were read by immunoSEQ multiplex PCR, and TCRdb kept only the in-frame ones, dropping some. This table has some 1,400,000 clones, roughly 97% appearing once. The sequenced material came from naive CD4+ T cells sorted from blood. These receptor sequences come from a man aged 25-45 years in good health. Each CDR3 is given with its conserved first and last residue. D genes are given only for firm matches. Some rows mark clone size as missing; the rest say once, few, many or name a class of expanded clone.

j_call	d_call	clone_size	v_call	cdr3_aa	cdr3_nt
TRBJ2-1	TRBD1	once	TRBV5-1	CASSQGQGTANEQFF	TGCGCCAGCAGCCAAGGACAGGGGACCGCTAATGAGCAGTTCTTC
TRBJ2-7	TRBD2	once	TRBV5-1	CASSLIRGLAGGLAYEQYF	TGCGCCAGCAGCTTGATCCGAGGACTAGCGGGAGGGCTTGCCTACGAGCAGTACTTC
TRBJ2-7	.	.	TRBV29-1	CSVLDSDRKSHGEQYF	TGCAGCGTTCTAGACTCTGACAGGAAGAGCCACGGCGAGCAGTACTTC
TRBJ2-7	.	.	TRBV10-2	CASSESRTYEQYF	TGCGCCAGCAGTGAGTCACGGACCTACGAGCAGTACTTC
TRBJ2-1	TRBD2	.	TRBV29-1	CSVSGGPEPPNEQFF	TGCAGCGTGTCGGGGGGACCCGAGCCGCCCAATGAGCAGTTCTTC
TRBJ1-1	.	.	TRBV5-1	CASSLDTANTEAFF	TGCGCCAGCAGCTTGGACACCGCGAACACTGAAGCTTTCTTT
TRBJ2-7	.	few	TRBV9	CASSVGTVTYEQYF	TGTGCCAGCAGCGTAGGGACCGTTACCTACGAGCAGTACTTC
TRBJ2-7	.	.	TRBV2	CASGREHSTEQYF	TGTGCCAGCGGGAGAGAGCATTCGACCGAGCAGTACTTC
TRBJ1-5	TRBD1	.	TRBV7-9	CASSLGGGQGAQPQHF	TGTGCCAGCAGCTTAGGGGGAGGACAGGGGGCACAGCCCCAGCATTTT
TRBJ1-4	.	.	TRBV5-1	CASSFDAPRRGEKLFF	TGCGCCAGCAGCTTCGACGCTCCAAGAAGGGGTGAAAAACTGTTTTTT
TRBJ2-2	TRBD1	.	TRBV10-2	CASRPDRVSTGELFF	TGCGCCAGCAGGCCGGACAGGGTTTCCACCGGGGAGCTGTTTTTT
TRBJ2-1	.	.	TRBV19	CASSISGRGYNEQFF	TGTGCCAGTAGTATATCAGGCAGGGGCTACAATGAGCAGTTCTTC
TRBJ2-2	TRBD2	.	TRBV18	CASSQLTSSPTNTGELFF	TGTGCCAGCTCACAGCTGACTAGCTCCCCGACGAACACCGGGGAGCTGTTTTTT
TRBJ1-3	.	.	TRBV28	CASRTQRDTIYF	TGTGCCAGCAGGACACAGAGGGACACCATATATTTT
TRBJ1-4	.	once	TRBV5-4	CASSGTGTTNEKLFF	TGTGCCAGCAGCGGGACGGGAACAACTAATGAAAAACTGTTTTTT
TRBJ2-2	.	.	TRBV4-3	CASSRGTVGTGELFF	TGCGCCAGCAGCCGCGGGACAGTTGGGACCGGGGAGCTGTTTTTT
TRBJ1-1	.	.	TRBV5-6	CASSKTANTEAFF	TGTGCCAGCAGCAAAACAGCGAACACTGAAGCTTTCTTT
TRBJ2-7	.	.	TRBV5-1	CASSWGTGELREQYF	TGCGCCAGCAGCTGGGGGACTGGAGAGCTACGCGAGCAGTACTTC
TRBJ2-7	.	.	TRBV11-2	CASSLVVQISYEQYF	TGTGCCAGCAGCTTAGTTGTACAGATATCCTACGAGCAGTACTTC
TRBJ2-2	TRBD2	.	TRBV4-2	CASSSHLGGANTGELFF	TGTGCCAGCAGCTCGCATCTCGGGGGGGCGAACACCGGGGAGCTGTTTTTT
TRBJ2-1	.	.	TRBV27	CATGRRGSYNEQFF	TGTGCTACGGGACGGAGGGGCTCCTACAATGAGCAGTTCTTC
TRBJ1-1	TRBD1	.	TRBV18	CASSPGQGRSNTEAFF	TGTGCCAGCTCACCGGGACAGGGGCGGTCAAACACTGAAGCTTTCTTT
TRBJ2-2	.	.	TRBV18	CASSVNTGELFF	TGTGCCAGCTCGGTCAACACCGGGGAGCTGTTTTTT
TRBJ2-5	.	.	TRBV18	CASSQLRTATDQETQYF	TGTGCCAGCTCACAACTCCGGACAGCCACCGACCAAGAGACCCAGTACTTC
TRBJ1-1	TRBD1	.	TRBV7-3	CASSPTGTSEAFF	TGTGCCAGCAGCCCGACAGGGACATCTGAAGCTTTCTTT
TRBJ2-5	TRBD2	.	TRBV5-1	CASASGVQETQYF	TGCGCCAGCGCTAGCGGGGTCCAAGAGACCCAGTACTTC
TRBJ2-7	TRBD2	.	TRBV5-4	CASSLRSGGLSYEQYF	TGTGCCAGCAGCTTAAGGTCGGGAGGCCTCTCCTACGAGCAGTACTTC
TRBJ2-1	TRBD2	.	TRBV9	CASSPRLAGFDEQFF	TGTGCCAGCAGCCCCCGGCTAGCGGGATTCGATGAGCAGTTCTTC
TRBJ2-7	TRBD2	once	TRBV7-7	CASSFGAGGHFEQYF	TGTGCTAGCAGCTTCGGTGCGGGAGGACATTTCGAGCAGTACTTC
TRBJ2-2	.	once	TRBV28	CASSFVGLAEDGELFF	TGTGCCAGCAGTTTCGTCGGCCTTGCTGAAGACGGGGAGCTGTTTTTT
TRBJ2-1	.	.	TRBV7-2	CASSPRVGRGIRNEQFF	TGTGCCAGCAGCCCCCGCGTGGGGAGAGGGATACGGAATGAGCAGTTCTTC
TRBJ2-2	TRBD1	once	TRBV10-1	CASSDWRGTGDTGELFF	TGCGCCAGCAGTGATTGGAGGGGGACAGGGGACACCGGGGAGCTGTTTTTT
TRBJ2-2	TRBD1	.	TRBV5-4	CASSSGQRTGELFF	TGTGCCAGCAGCTCGGGACAGCGCACCGGGGAGCTGTTTTTT
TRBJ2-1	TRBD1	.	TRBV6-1	CASSGLTGVDNEQFF	TGTGCCAGCAGTGGATTAACAGGGGTGGACAATGAGCAGTTCTTC
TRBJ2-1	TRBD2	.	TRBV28	CASSFGLAGGFEQFF	TGTGCCAGCAGTTTTGGGCTAGCGGGAGGATTTGAGCAGTTCTTC
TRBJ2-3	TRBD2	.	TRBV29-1	CSVGSLRETDTQYF	TGCAGCGTCGGTTCGTTGCGGGAGACAGATACGCAGTATTTT
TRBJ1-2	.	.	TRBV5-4	CAGHTVNYGYTF	TGTGCCGGCCACACAGTTAACTATGGCTACACCTTC
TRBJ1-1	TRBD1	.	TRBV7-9	CASSLGQGWAFF	TGTGCCAGCAGCTTAGGACAGGGGTGGGCTTTCTTT
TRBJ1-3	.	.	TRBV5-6	CASSLGRAGNTIYF	TGTGCCAGCAGCTTGGGAAGGGCTGGAAACACCATATATTTT
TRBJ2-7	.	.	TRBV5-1	CASSLAGYSPVSEQYF	TGCGCCAGCAGCTTGGCAGGGTATAGCCCTGTGAGCGAGCAGTACTTC
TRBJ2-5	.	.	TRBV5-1	CASSLEGGETQYF	TGCGCCAGCAGCTTGGAGGGAGGAGAGACCCAGTACTTC
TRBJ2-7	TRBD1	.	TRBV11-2	CASSQDRGFPYEQYF	TGTGCCAGCAGCCAGGACAGGGGTTTTCCCTACGAGCAGTACTTC